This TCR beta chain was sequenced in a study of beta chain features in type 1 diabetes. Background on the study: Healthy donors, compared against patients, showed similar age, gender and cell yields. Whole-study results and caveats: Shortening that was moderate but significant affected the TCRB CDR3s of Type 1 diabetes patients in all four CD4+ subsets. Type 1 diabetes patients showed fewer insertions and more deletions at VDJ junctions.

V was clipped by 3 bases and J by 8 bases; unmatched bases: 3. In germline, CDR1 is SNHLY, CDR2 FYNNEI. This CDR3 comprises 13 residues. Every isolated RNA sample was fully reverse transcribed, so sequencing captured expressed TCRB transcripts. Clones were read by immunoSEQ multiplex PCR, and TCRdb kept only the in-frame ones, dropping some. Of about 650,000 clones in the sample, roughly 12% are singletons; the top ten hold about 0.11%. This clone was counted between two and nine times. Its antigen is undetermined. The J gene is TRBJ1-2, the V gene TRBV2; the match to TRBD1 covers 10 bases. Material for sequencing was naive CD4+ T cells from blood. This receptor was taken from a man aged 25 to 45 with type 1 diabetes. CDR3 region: CASSEGQGFGYTF. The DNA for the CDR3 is TGTGCCAGCAGTGAGGGACAGGGGTTCGGCTACACCTTC.